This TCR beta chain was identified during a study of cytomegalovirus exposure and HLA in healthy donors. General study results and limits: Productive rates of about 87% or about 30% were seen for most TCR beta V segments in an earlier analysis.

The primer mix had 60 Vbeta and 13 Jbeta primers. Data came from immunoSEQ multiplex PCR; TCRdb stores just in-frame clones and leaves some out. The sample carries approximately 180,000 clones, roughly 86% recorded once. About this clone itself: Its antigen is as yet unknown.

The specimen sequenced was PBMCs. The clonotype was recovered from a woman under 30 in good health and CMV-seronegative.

In nucleotides, the CDR3 is TGTGCCAGCAGTTACCTGGCGGGGGGGCGTGAGACCCAGTACTTC. Translated: CASSYLAGGRETQYF. This sequence joins TRBV6-6 and TRBJ2-5; 9 bases fit TRBD2. The CDR3 consists of 15 residues. The V gene end was trimmed by 2 bases and the J gene end by 5 bases; junction bases not matched to a gene: 6. CDR1 and CDR2 (germline): MNHNY, SVGAGI (reference sequence).